This T cell receptor (beta chain) was found in a study of T cell clonality in common variable immunodeficiency. General study points: CVID patient heterogeneity limited repertoire-clinical complication correlations. In common variable immunodeficiency, TCR beta chains reportedly carried fewer deletions and N-nucleotide insertions. Authors noted CVID clonality's cause needs subpopulation repertoire sequencing.

The trim removed 7 bases at V and 6 bases at J, leaving 7 bases unmatched. Germline values: CDR1 LNHDA, CDR2 SQIVND (reference sequence). The CDR3 totals 15 residues. The repertoire was sequenced with immunoSEQ multiplex PCR; TCRdb's copy has only in-frame clones and lacks some. Listed for the sample are approximately 50,000 clones, none seen a single time. The sample holds many counts of this clone. Its matching antigen is unknown. The read terminates 3 residues before the CDR3 end, so the remaining end is supplied by the germline J gene. The sequence derives from a person aged 18-70 years in good health. V usage is TRBV19 and J usage is TRBJ2-1; 12 bases are a match to TRBD2. The sample taken for sequencing was peripheral blood mononuclear cells. CDR3 bases read: TGTGCCAGTAACCCGACTAGCGGGGGCTTCAATGAG. This gives the protein CASNPTSGGFNE. The whole CDR3 is CASNPTSGGFNEQFF. The full variable domain, in which reference TRBV19 and TRBJ2-1 provide the parts outside the CDR3, is DGGITQSPKYLFRKEGQNVTLSCEQNLNHDAMYWYRQDPGQGLRLIYYSQIVNDFQKGDIAEGYSVSREKKESFPLTVTSAQKNPTAFYLCASNPTSGGFNEQFFGPGTRLTVL.